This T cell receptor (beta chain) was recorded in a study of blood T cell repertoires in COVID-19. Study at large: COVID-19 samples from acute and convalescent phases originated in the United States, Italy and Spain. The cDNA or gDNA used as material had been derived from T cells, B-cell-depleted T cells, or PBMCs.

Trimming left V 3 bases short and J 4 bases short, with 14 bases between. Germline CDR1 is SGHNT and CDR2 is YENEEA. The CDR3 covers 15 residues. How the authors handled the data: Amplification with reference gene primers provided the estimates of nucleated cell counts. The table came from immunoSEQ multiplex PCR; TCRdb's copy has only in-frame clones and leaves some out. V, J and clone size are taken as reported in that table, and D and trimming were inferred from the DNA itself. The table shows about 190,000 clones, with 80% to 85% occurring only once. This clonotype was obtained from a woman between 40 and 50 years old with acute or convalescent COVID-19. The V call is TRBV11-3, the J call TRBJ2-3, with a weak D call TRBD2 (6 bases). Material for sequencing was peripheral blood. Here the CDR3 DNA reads TGTGCCAGCAGCTTGGGAGCGGGCACTTCAGATACGCAGTATTTT. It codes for CASSLGAGTSDTQYF.